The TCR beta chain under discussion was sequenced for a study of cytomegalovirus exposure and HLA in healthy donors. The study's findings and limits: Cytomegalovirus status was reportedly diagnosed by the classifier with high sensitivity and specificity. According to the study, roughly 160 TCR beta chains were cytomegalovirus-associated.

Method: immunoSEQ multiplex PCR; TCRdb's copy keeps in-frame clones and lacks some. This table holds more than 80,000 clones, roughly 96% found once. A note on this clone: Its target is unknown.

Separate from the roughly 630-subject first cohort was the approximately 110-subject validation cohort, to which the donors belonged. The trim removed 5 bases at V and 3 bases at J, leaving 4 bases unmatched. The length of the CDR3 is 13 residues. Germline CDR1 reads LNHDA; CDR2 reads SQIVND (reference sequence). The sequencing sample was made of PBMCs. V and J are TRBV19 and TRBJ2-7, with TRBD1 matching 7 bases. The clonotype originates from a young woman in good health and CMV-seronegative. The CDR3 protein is CASSAQGVYEQYF. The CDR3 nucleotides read TGTGCCAGTAGTGCGCAGGGGGTCTACGAGCAGTACTTC.